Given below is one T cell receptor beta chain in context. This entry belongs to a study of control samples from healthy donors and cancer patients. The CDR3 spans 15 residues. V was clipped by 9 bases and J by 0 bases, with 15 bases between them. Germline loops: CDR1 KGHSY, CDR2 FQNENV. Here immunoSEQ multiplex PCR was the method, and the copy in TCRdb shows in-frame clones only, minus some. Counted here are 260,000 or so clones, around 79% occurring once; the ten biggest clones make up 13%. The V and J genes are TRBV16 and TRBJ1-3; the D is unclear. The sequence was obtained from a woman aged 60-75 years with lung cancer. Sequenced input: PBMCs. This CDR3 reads CARGMGGSSGNTIYF. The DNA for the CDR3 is TGTGCCAGGGGTATGGGCGGCAGCTCTGGAAACACCATATATTTT.